A single sample gave rise to the 23 T cell receptor beta chains below, sequenced in a study of T cells in Graves' hyperthyroidism and ophthalmopathy. Authors of the study amplified TCR beta CDR3 regions from RNA transcripts. In the first-round RT-PCR of the TCR CDR3, the HTBI primer set was used. Via MiXCR, TCRdb re-called the multiplex PCR reads, giving one row per CDR3 protein. Of about 700,000 distinct CDR3 sequences detected, 12% to 15% appear once; the ten largest clones hold roughly a tenth. The sample taken for sequencing was blood. The receptor set was obtained from a woman younger than 30 with Graves' hyperthyroidism.

There are many counts of this clonotype. The genes are TRBV7-2 and TRBJ2-7, with 8 bases that match TRBD1. Germline trimming cut 6 bases from V and 0 bases from J; bases unmatched to any gene: 16. Germline CDR1 and CDR2: SGHTA and FQGNSA. This CDR3 has 18 amino acids. The CDR3 sequence: CASRGRSGGTGSSYEQYF. Written as DNA, the CDR3 is TGTGCCAGCAGGGGCAGGTCCGGTGGGACAGGTAGCTCCTACGAGCAGTACTTC.

The J gene is TRBJ2-2, the V gene TRBV24-1, with D tentatively TRBD1 or TRBD2 (5 bases each). Germline CDR1 KGHDR, CDR2 SFDVKD. This CDR3 has 15 amino acids. V was cut by 3 bases and J by 3 bases, with 10 bases left in between. As DNA, the CDR3 is TGTGCCACCAGTGATCCGGGACCCCACACCGGGGAGCTGTTTTTT. It is translated as CATSDPGPHTGELFF.

This clonotype has more than one count but fewer than ten. The chain joins TRBV20-1 to TRBJ2-2; unclear D gene. V shed 3 bases and J shed 1 base, with 3 bases lying between them. Per germline, CDR1 DFQATT and CDR2 SNEGSKA (reference sequence). CDR3 length: 12 amino acids. The CDR3, as DNA: TGCAGTGCTAGGTTGAACACCGGGGAGCTGTTTTTT. Amino acid sequence: CSARLNTGELFF.

This clonotype was recorded at least ten times. The rearrangement joins TRBV20-1 to TRBJ2-5; TRBD2 aligns across 14 bases. J lost 4 bases, V lost 6 bases, and 7 bases had no gene match. Germline CDR1 and CDR2: DFQATT and SNEGSKA (reference sequence). The CDR3 sequence is 15 residues long. CDR3 nucleotide sequence: TGCAGTGCCCCGGGGACTAGCGGGAGACGAGAGACCCAGTACTTC. Encoded protein: CSAPGTSGRRETQYF.

This clonotype has only a few counts. J is TRBJ2-1 and V is TRBV30, with 8 bases lining up with TRBD2. CDR1 GTSNPN and CDR2 SVGIG come from the germline V gene (reference sequence). V was pared by 3 bases and J by 1 base, with 5 bases of the junction left unmatched. CDR3 length: 15 residues. CDR3 DNA sequence: TGTGCCTGGAGGCCTCCTAGCGGGTCCTACAATGAGCAGTTCTTC. Amino acids: CAWRPPSGSYNEQFF.

CDR3 sequence reads: CASRSGGFYSPLHF. CDR3 in DNA: TGTGCCAGCAGATCAGGGGGCTTTTATTCACCCCTCCACTTT. The chain is built from TRBV2 and TRBJ1-6; 8 nucleotides align to TRBD1. This CDR3 is built from 14 residues. Germline V gene sequence: CDR1 SNHLY, CDR2 FYNNEI. Trimming took 6 bases from V and 8 from J; bases not matched to a gene: 6. The variable domain in full, with the rest retrieved from reference TRBV2 and TRBJ1-6, is EPEVTQTPSHQVTQMGQEVILRCVPISNHLYFYWYRQILGQKVEFLVSFYNNEISEKSEIFDDQFSVERPDGSNFTLKIRSTKLEDSAMYFCASRSGGFYSPLHFGNGTRLTVT.

This clonotype was seen ten or more times. This rearrangement joins TRBV2 to TRBJ1-2; D not resolved. This CDR3 has 15 amino acids. Per the germline V gene, CDR1 is SNHLY and CDR2 is FYNNEI. The ends were cut back, 5 bases at V and 2 bases at J, with 15 bases in the middle. CDR3 nucleotides: TGTGCCAGCAGTCAAAGGACGGACGCAAACTATGGCTACACCTTC. It is translated as CASSQRTDANYGYTF.

V and J are TRBV6-1 and TRBJ2-5; D might be TRBD1 or TRBD2, each matching 7 bases. CDR3 length equals 19 residues. Germline values: CDR1 MNHNS, CDR2 SASEGT. V was cut by 5 bases and J by 4 bases, with 29 bases left in between. This chain's CDR3 is CASSQGVGGWTRSGETQYF. CDR3 bases: TGTGCCAGCAGTCAGGGGGTTGGGGGCTGGACTAGATCGGGAGAGACCCAGTACTTC.

This chain joins TRBV27 and TRBJ2-5, with D perhaps TRBD1 (6 bases). Trimming left V 3 bases short and J 5 bases short, with 13 bases between. The germline V gene has CDR1 MNHEY and CDR2 SMNVEV (reference sequence). The CDR3 spans 14 residues. The CDR3 here is CASSFIGGRETQYF. The CDR3 region has the DNA TGTGCCAGCAGTTTCATAGGGGGAAGGGAGACCCAGTACTTC.

This clonotype was found many times. J is TRBJ1-4 and V is TRBV20-1; the D is unclear. CDR3 length: 13 amino acids. Germline V CDR1 and CDR2: DFQATT, SNEGSKA (reference sequence). V was clipped by 3 bases and J by 0 bases, with 5 bases between them. The CDR3 region has the DNA TGCAGTGCTAGGGTGGCAACTAATGAAAAACTGTTTTTT. This codes for CSARVATNEKLFF.

This clonotype was observed many times. The chain uses TRBV11-1 and TRBJ1-1; no firm D call. The CDR3 is 13 residues long. Germline V gene lookup returns CDR1 SGHAT and CDR2 FQDESV (reference sequence). Trimming cost V 6 bases and J 1 base, with 9 bases left between them. The CDR3 reads CASRSPPNTEAFF. The CDR3 coding sequence is TGTGCCAGCAGGTCGCCTCCGAACACTGAAGCTTTCTTT.

A note on this clonotype: A much larger clone sits a single nucleotide away, making a read error possible. The chain has TRBV28 and TRBJ2-1; D is unresolved. The CDR3 length is 16 residues. Germline V gives CDR1 MDHEN, CDR2 SYDVKM. CDR3: CASSSPRRPSCNEQFF. The CDR3 DNA is TGTGCCAGCAGCTCCCCCAGACGGCCTTCCTGCAATGAGCAGTTCTTC.

In its sample, this clonotype was seen a few times. The chain has TRBV13 and TRBJ1-4; 7 nucleotides agree with TRBD1. Looked up from germline, CDR1 is PRHDT and CDR2 is FYEKMQ (reference sequence). The J segment lost 8 bases and the V segment lost 4 bases, leaving 7 bases of the junction unmatched. This CDR3 is built from 14 residues. CDR3 sequence reads: CASSSRQGREKLFF. DNA for the CDR3: TGTGCCAGCAGCTCCAGACAGGGCCGGGAAAAACTGTTTTTT.

This clonotype was observed at least ten times. This chain links TRBV24-1 with TRBJ2-1; D gene uncertain. V was trimmed by 2 bases and J by 5 bases, leaving 6 bases between them. The CDR3 is made up of 13 amino acids. Germline V gene lookup returns CDR1 KGHDR and CDR2 SFDVKD. CDR3 DNA sequence: TGTGCCACCAGTGATTCGCAGCACAATGAGCAGTTCTTC. Its protein is CATSDSQHNEQFF.

The genes are TRBV10-3 and TRBJ1-1; unclear D gene. Trimming pared 3 bases from V and 5 bases from J, leaving 7 bases between. The V gene's germline CDR1 is ENHRY and CDR2 SYGVKD. This CDR3 is built from 12 residues. The CDR3 DNA reads TGTGCCATCAGTGACAGTGTAACTGAAGCTTTCTTT. Amino acids: CAISDSVTEAFF.

The CDR3 bases are TGTGCCAGCAGTTTTTGGGTGACAGATACGCAGTATTTT. Protein sequence: CASSFWVTDTQYF. The chain carries TRBV27 and TRBJ2-3; D remains unclear. In germline, CDR1 is MNHEY, CDR2 SMNVEV (reference sequence). The CDR3 consists of 13 residues. Trimming removed 3 bases from V and 3 bases from J, with 7 bases in between.

This clonotype has just a few counts. V is TRBV18 and J is TRBJ2-3; either TRBD1 or TRBD2 may supply D (5 bases each). The ends were cut back, 6 bases at V and 6 bases at J, with 13 bases in the middle. The CDR3 is made up of 13 amino acids. CDR1 is KGHSH, CDR2 LQKENI, per germline. The CDR3 DNA sequence: TGTGCCAGCTCCCTCAAAGGGGAGGATACGCAGTATTTT. Translating it yields CASSLKGEDTQYF.

This clonotype was detected ten times or more. J is TRBJ1-1 and V is TRBV9, with D hard to call. Germline lookup yields CDR1 SGDLS and CDR2 YYNGEE. The CDR3 loop spans 13 amino acids. V dropped 0 bases and J dropped 2 bases, with 5 bases sitting between them. This chain's CDR3 is CASSVGTNTEAFF. For the CDR3, the DNA is TGTGCCAGCAGCGTAGGAACAAACACTGAAGCTTTCTTT.

This clonotype was observed a handful of times. The rearrangement uses TRBV6-5 and TRBJ2-7; 11 bases map to TRBD2. Germline V gene lookup returns CDR1 MNHEY and CDR2 SVGAGI. The CDR3 is 15 amino acids. Losses at the gene ends were 2 bases for V and 5 bases for J; bases not matched to a gene: 5. The CDR3: CASSYRKTSGNEQYF. In DNA, the CDR3 is TGTGCCAGCAGTTACCGGAAGACTAGCGGGAACGAGCAGTACTTC.

This clonotype was counted ten times or more. This chain links TRBV20-1 with TRBJ1-6; 7 nucleotides match TRBD1. CDR3 length equals 13 residues. Germline lookup yields CDR1 DFQATT and CDR2 SNEGSKA (reference sequence). In DNA form, the CDR3 reads TGCTCCTCCAGGGGGGCGAGGTATTCACCCCTCCACTTT. As protein: CSSRGARYSPLHF.

This clonotype was seen just once. Given a much more abundant clone one base away, this may be a read error. The chain combines TRBV11-2 with TRBJ2-7, with TRBD1 as a possible D gene (5 bases). In germline, CDR1 is SGHAT, CDR2 FQNNGV. The CDR3 extends over 15 amino acids. In DNA, the CDR3 is TGTGACAGCAGCCCGCACTCCAGGGTGGCACACGAGCAGTACTTC. Its translation is CDSSPHSRVAHEQYF.

The chain links TRBV15 to TRBJ2-7; tentatively, D is TRBD2 (5 bases). V lost 0 bases and J 6 bases, leaving 15 bases between the germline ends. The CDR3 runs to 15 residues. The germline gives CDR1 LNHNV, CDR2 YYDKDF (reference sequence). Here the CDR3 DNA reads TGTGCCACCAGCAGAGATTACCTAGCTCGAAGCGAGCAGTACTTC. Residues: CATSRDYLARSEQYF.

This clonotype was seen a handful of times. J is TRBJ2-3 and V is TRBV28; the match to TRBD1 covers 11 bases. Germline trimming cut 6 bases from V and 3 bases from J; bases unmatched to any gene: 5. Germline-derived CDR1 and CDR2 are MDHEN and SYDVKM. The CDR3 runs to 15 residues. This CDR3 is CASRRDRGFTDTQYF. The CDR3 nucleotides read TGTGCCAGCAGGAGGGACAGGGGGTTTACAGATACGCAGTATTTT.